This T cell receptor beta chain is from a study of stem cell transplantation in POMP-related autoinflammatory disease. About the research overall: The study hypothesized thymoproteasome defects skew the TRB repertoire via impaired CD8+ selection.

Concerning this clone: Its antigen is not identified.

Whole-study findings and limits: Patients with PRAID showed a restricted number of unique TRB V-J gene pairings. In patients with PRAID, every analyzed T-cell subset tended to show lower diversity and higher clonality.

PRAID featured prominent immunodeficiency. Looked up from germline, CDR1 is MNHEY and CDR2 is SVGAGI. This CDR3 has 16 amino acids. Trimming left V 4 bases short and J 3 bases short, with 17 bases between. Clones were read by immunoSEQ multiplex PCR, and TCRdb kept only the in-frame ones, dropping some. The table records 25,000 to 30,000 clones, 80% to 85% of them present only once. The chain has TRBV6-5 and TRBJ2-3, with a tentative D call TRBD1 (6 bases). This TCR was sampled from a human donor with POMP-related autoinflammation and immune dysregulation (PRAID). The material was CD4+ T cells from PBMCs, obtained before stem cell transplantation. The CDR3 here is CASSWGLGTGTDTQYF. CDR3 coding DNA: TGTGCCAGCAGTTGGGGGCTAGGGACCGGAACAGATACGCAGTATTTT.